This TCR beta chain was documented in a study of blood T cell repertoires in COVID-19. Study-wide background: Donors in the United States, Italy and Spain gave samples during acute or convalescent COVID-19. PBMCs, B-cell-depleted T cells, or T cells were the source of the cDNA or gDNA that made up the material.

Participant-given clinical history determined each cohort assignment. In the source study's methods: Estimation of nucleated cell counts was performed using reference gene primer amplification. Profiled with immunoSEQ multiplex PCR; TCRdb holds only in-frame clones, not every one. V, J and clone size are those of that table, while D and trimming were read from the DNA. The table includes approximately 200,000 clones, 87% detected once. The CDR3 has 16 residues. The germline V gene has CDR1 SGHNT and CDR2 YENEEA. The junction had 10 bases not matched to a gene; V was cut back by 5 bases and J by 3 bases.

The TCR was taken from a man between 18 and 29 years old with acute COVID-19. This sequence joins TRBV11-3 and TRBJ2-1; TRBD2 aligns across 7 bases. The sequencing sample was made of PBMCs or T cells enriched from blood (not recorded which). The CDR3, as DNA: TGTGCCAGCAGCACCCACCGGGGGACTAACTACAATGAGCAGTTCTTC. This gives the protein CASSTHRGTNYNEQFF.